This T cell receptor (beta chain) comes out of a study of blood T cell repertoires in COVID-19. This clone was observed many times. Clones were read by immunoSEQ multiplex PCR, and TCRdb kept only the in-frame ones, dropping some. The data show roughly 190,000 clones, 84% seen once. The sequenced sample was PBMCs or T cells enriched from blood (not recorded which). The sequence came from a woman aged 25 to 39 who had been exposed to COVID-19.

In DNA form, the CDR3 reads TGCGCCAGCAGCTTGGGAAACTGGGGCCCAAGGGCGGAACCCCTCCACTTT. Protein product: CASSLGNWGPRAEPLHF. The chain has TRBV5-1 and TRBJ1-6; TRBD1 is a possible D gene (5 bases). V was shortened by 0 bases and J by 12 bases, with 22 bases between the two germline ends. This CDR3 is 17 amino acids long. Germline V gene lookup returns CDR1 SGHRS and CDR2 YFSETQ.